The 28 T cell receptor beta chains listed next were all sequenced from one sample in a study of T-cell memory formation after mild COVID-19. TCRdb re-analysed the 5' RACE reads in MiXCR, keeping a single row per CDR3 protein. The sample yields about 400,000 distinct CDR3 sequences, 18% seen once. The sequenced sample was PBMCs or a T cell subset sorted from them (not recorded which). These receptors all come from a man aged 18 to 30 who had mild COVID-19 (a few samples of this study predate the infection). Cell type and time point are not known.

This clonotype was seen at least ten times. V usage is TRBV5-1 and J usage is TRBJ2-2, with TRBD1 identical over 9 bases. The length of the CDR3 is 16 residues. Germline CDR1 SGHRS, CDR2 YFSETQ. V was clipped by 2 bases and J by 3 bases; unmatched bases: 5. The CDR3 region has the DNA TGCGCCAGCAGCTTTACAGGGGGCGCGGACACCGGGGAGCTGTTTTTT. Protein: CASSFTGGADTGELFF.

This clonotype appeared a few times. The rearrangement uses TRBV6-5 and TRBJ2-1; possibly TRBD1 or TRBD2 for D (6 bases each). The CDR3 runs 15 residues. In germline, CDR1 is MNHEY, CDR2 SVGAGI. V was pared by 2 bases and J by 2 bases, with 10 bases between. The CDR3 loop reads CASSYGGQAYNEQFF. CDR3 nucleotides: TGTGCCAGCAGTTACGGGGGGCAAGCCTACAATGAGCAGTTCTTC.

In this sample, this clonotype turned up many times. The genes are TRBV5-1 and TRBJ2-7; unclear D gene. Germline V lookup: CDR1 SGHRS, CDR2 YFSETQ. The CDR3 covers 13 residues. The CDR3: CASSLAIDGPKVV. The CDR3 nucleotides read TGCGCCAGCAGCTTGGCCATAGACGGACCTAAAGTCGTC.

The chain is built from TRBV5-1 and TRBJ1-3; 9 bases agree with TRBD1. This CDR3 spans 14 amino acids. CDR1 is SGHRS and CDR2 is YFSETQ in the germline V gene. After removal of 5 bases from V and 3 bases from J, the junction contained 3 bases not matched to a gene. The CDR3 DNA follows: TGCGCCAGCAGACAGGGGGCGGATGGAAACACCATATATTTT. This gives the protein CASRQGADGNTIYF.

The CDR3: CASSRDGLPIGNEKLFF. CDR3 in DNA: TGTGCCAGCAGCCGGGACGGTCTACCCATAGGTAATGAAAAACTGTTTTTT. This sequence joins TRBV5-5 and TRBJ1-4; tentative D call: TRBD1 (5 bases). Trimming removed 4 bases from V and 4 bases from J, with 20 bases in between. This CDR3 has 17 amino acids. CDR1 and CDR2 (germline): SGHKS, YYEKEE (reference sequence). Variable domain in full (rest from reference TRBV5-5 and TRBJ1-4): DAGVTQSPTHLIKTRGQQVTLRCSPISGHKSVSWYQQVLGQGPQFIFQYYEKEERGRGNFPDRFSARQFPNYSSELNVNALLLGDSALYLCASSRDGLPIGNEKLFFGSGTQLSVL.

This clonotype occurred once. The chain combines TRBV6-1 with TRBJ2-1, with TRBD2 matching 16 bases. Per the germline V gene, CDR1 is MNHNS and CDR2 is SASEGT. Trimming took 6 bases from V and 8 from J; bases not matched to a gene: 7. There are 16 residues in the CDR3. The CDR3, as DNA: TGTGCCAGCAGGCCCGGGACTAGCGGGGGGGGCTATGAGCAGTTCTTC. It codes for CASRPGTSGGGYEQFF.

The CDR3 region is CASSDPGGVSTGELFF. The CDR3 region has the DNA TGTGCCAGCAGTGATCCAGGGGGCGTTAGTACCGGGGAGCTGTTTTTT. The chain is built from TRBV25-1 and TRBJ2-2; 8 nucleotides align to TRBD1. CDR1 MGHDK and CDR2 SYGVNS come from the germline V gene. J lost 5 bases, V lost 3 bases, and 8 bases had no gene match. The CDR3 is 16 residues long. The whole variable domain, filled in from reference TRBV25-1 and TRBJ2-2, reads EADIYQTPRYLVIGTGKKITLECSQTMGHDKMYWYQQDPGMELHLIHYSYGVNSTEKGDLSSESTVSRIRTEHFPLTLESARPSHTSQYLCASSDPGGVSTGELFFGEGSRLTVL.

This chain links TRBV24-1 with TRBJ2-7; 7 bases map to TRBD1. The CDR3 runs to 14 residues. From germline, CDR1 is KGHDR and CDR2 SFDVKD. V lost 3 bases to trimming and J lost 2 bases; unmatched junction nucleotides: 3. This chain's CDR3 is CATSDHRGPYEQYF. The CDR3, as DNA: TGTGCCACCAGTGATCACAGGGGTCCCTACGAGCAGTACTTC.

This clonotype was seen a few times. This chain links TRBV5-1 with TRBJ1-1; TRBD1 matches at 7 bases. This CDR3 has 14 residues. Germline V gene lookup returns CDR1 SGHRS and CDR2 YFSETQ. Trimming took 7 bases from V and 1 from J; bases not matched to a gene: 7. The CDR3 nucleotides are TGCGCCAGCGGTGGAGGGGGCGCGAACACTGAAGCTTTCTTT. Translation: CASGGGGANTEAFF.

This clonotype appeared a single time. The chain uses TRBV4-1 and TRBJ2-1; TRBD1 is a possible D gene (6 bases). Trimming cost V 10 bases and J 9 bases, with 25 bases left between them. Germline CDR1 is MGHRA and CDR2 is YSYEKL. The CDR3 totals 15 residues. The CDR3: CANRPTDRLPSEQFF. The CDR3 DNA reads TGCGCCAACAGACCAACCGACAGGCTTCCCAGTGAGCAGTTCTTC.

The chain has TRBV7-9 and TRBJ1-2, with a weak D call TRBD1 (6 bases). CDR3 size: 20 residues. The V end lost 5 bases, the J end lost 5 bases, and 33 bases lay between the germline ends. CDR1 is SEHNR, CDR2 FQNEAQ, per germline (reference sequence). The CDR3 DNA sequence: TGTGCCAGCAGCCCTCTTACCACGCGGGACATCGCTCCTACAGGGTATGGCTACACCTTC. It specifies CASSPLTTRDIAPTGYGYTF.

The chain is built from TRBV5-4 and TRBJ2-6; D ambiguous. The V and J ends lost 4 bases and 0 bases respectively, with 5 bases between them. The CDR3 is 14 amino acids. Germline CDR1 reads SGHNT; CDR2 reads YYREEE (reference sequence). In nucleotides, the CDR3 is TGTGCCAGCAGCCCGGACTCTGGGGCCAACGTCCTGACTTTC. This sequence encodes CASSPDSGANVLTF.

The chain recombines TRBV6-2 or TRBV6-3 with TRBJ1-5; D remains unclear. With 0 bases removed from V and 0 bases from J, the gap between germline ends came to 12 bases. Germline values: CDR1 MNHEY, CDR2 SVGEGT. The CDR3 contains 17 residues. CDR3 DNA: TGTGCCAGCAGTTACTCGAATCCAACCTATAGCAATCAGCCCCAGCATTTT. It encodes CASSYSNPTYSNQPQHF.

This clonotype was counted a few times. The chain recombines TRBV4-1 with TRBJ2-5; 10 nucleotides agree with TRBD2. The CDR3 is made up of 15 amino acids. Germline assignment: CDR1 MGHRA and CDR2 YSYEKL. Trimming cost V 3 bases and J 2 bases; bases outside gene matches: 3. The DNA for the CDR3 is TGCGCCAGCAGCCATTATAGCGGGGGGCAAGAGACCCAGTACTTC. Its protein is CASSHYSGGQETQYF.

This clonotype was detected many times. J is TRBJ2-5 and V is TRBV5-1, with D tentatively TRBD2 (6 bases). Trimming removed 5 bases from V and 2 bases from J, with 22 bases in between. The CDR3 is made up of 17 amino acids. Per germline, CDR1 SGHRS and CDR2 YFSETQ. CDR3 in amino acids: CASSLGLVAADQETQYF. In nucleotides, the CDR3 is TGCGCCAGCAGTCTTGGGTTGGTAGCGGCCGATCAAGAGACCCAGTACTTC.

This clonotype was detected ten times or more. The chain recombines TRBV12-3 or TRBV12-4 with TRBJ1-5; unclear D gene. CDR3 length: 11 residues. V shed 1 base and J shed 9 bases, with 4 bases lying between them. This CDR3 reads CASSLGGPQHF. The CDR3 DNA reads as TGTGCCAGCAGTTTAGGGGGGCCCCAGCATTTT.

The V gene is TRBV7-2, the J gene TRBJ2-1, with D perhaps matching TRBD1 or TRBD2 (5 bases each). The CDR3 contains 14 residues. The germline V gene encodes CDR1 SGHTA and CDR2 FQGNSA. Trimming shortened V by 6 bases and J by 5 bases, and 14 bases separated the two germline ends. The CDR3, as DNA: TGTGCCAGCAGAAGCCCCGGGGCCCACAATGAGCAGTTCTTC. This sequence encodes CASRSPGAHNEQFF.

This chain uses TRBV5-1 with TRBJ2-1; D is unclear. Per the germline V gene, CDR1 is SGHRS and CDR2 is YFSETQ. Trimming took 4 bases from V and 9 from J, leaving 14 bases between them. There are 13 residues in the CDR3. This chain's CDR3 is CASSPPSGGEQFF. CDR3 nucleotides: TGCGCCAGCAGCCCCCCGTCCGGCGGTGAGCAGTTCTTC.

CDR3 in DNA: TGCGCCAGCAGCCCCGGCGCGGCGTCCCAGTACTTC. Protein: CASSPGAASQYF. The rearrangement uses TRBV5-1 and TRBJ2-5; D call uncertain. The ends were cut back, 4 bases at V and 9 bases at J, with 13 bases in the middle. This CDR3 has 12 amino acids. CDR1 and CDR2 (germline): SGHRS, YFSETQ.

This chain links TRBV5-5 with TRBJ1-3, with unresolved D. V was pared by 2 bases and J by 0 bases, with 15 bases between. This CDR3 is built from 17 residues. Germline CDR1 and CDR2: SGHKS and YYEKEE (reference sequence). CDR3 sequence (DNA): TGTGCCAGCAGCTTCCTGGTTGCAGCTACCTCTGGAAACACCATATATTTT. Translating it yields CASSFLVAATSGNTIYF. Filled out from reference TRBV5-5 and TRBJ1-3, the complete variable domain reads DAGVTQSPTHLIKTRGQQVTLRCSPISGHKSVSWYQQVLGQGPQFIFQYYEKEERGRGNFPDRFSARQFPNYSSELNVNALLLGDSALYLCASSFLVAATSGNTIYFGEGSWLTVV.

This clonotype was seen ten or more times. The chain joins TRBV5-1 to TRBJ2-2; D gene ambiguous. This CDR3 is 14 amino acids long. V was trimmed by 0 bases and J by 6 bases, leaving 9 bases between them. Germline CDR1 is SGHRS and CDR2 is YFSETQ. Here the CDR3 DNA reads TGCGCCAGCAGCTTGGGGCTAACGGCCGGGGAGCTGTTTTTT. Its translation is CASSLGLTAGELFF.

Of note for this clonotype: The junction departs from germline at one end; a sequencing error may be responsible. V usage is TRBV19 and J usage is TRBJ2-3, with D tentatively TRBD2 (6 bases). This CDR3 is 16 amino acids long. Germline CDR1 is LNHDA and CDR2 is SQIVND (reference sequence). The CDR3: CASSLLRRGSTDTKYF. The CDR3 nucleotides are TGTGCCAGTAGTCTACTACGGAGGGGTAGCACAGATACGAAGTATTTT. Full variable domain (remainder filled in from reference TRBV19 and TRBJ2-3): DGGITQSPKYLFRKEGQNVTLSCEQNLNHDAMYWYRQDPGQGLRLIYYSQIVNDFQKGDIAEGYSVSREKKESFPLTVTSAQKNPTAFYLCASSLLRRGSTDTKYFGPGTRLTVL.

The table lists this clonotype with many counts. As DNA, the CDR3 is TGCGCCAGCAGCTCCCGGGGGGGCTCAGATACGCAGTATTTT. Amino acids: CASSSRGGSDTQYF. The chain links TRBV4-3 to TRBJ2-3; 8 bases map to TRBD2. Per the germline V gene, CDR1 is LGHNA and CDR2 is YSLEER. The junction had 5 bases not matched to a gene; V was cut back by 5 bases and J by 4 bases. CDR3 length: 14 residues.

This clonotype turned up a few times. The chain carries TRBV7-2 and TRBJ2-5; the D is unclear. Germline loops: CDR1 SGHTA, CDR2 FQGNSA. Trimming removed 7 bases at V and 1 base at J, with 13 bases between. The CDR3 loop spans 14 amino acids. CDR3 amino acids: CASTVSRLQETQYF. The CDR3 bases are TGTGCCAGCACCGTTAGCAGGCTCCAAGAGACCCAGTACTTC.

This clonotype showed up just a few times. The rearrangement links TRBV15 to TRBJ1-1; tentative D call: TRBD1 (5 bases). The CDR3 totals 15 residues. Germline loops: CDR1 LNHNV, CDR2 YYDKDF (reference sequence). V was trimmed by 5 bases and J by 3 bases, leaving 16 bases between them. CDR3 loop: CATSPRRLGDTEAFF. The CDR3 DNA follows: TGTGCCACCAGCCCGCGGAGACTAGGGGACACTGAAGCTTTCTTT.

This clonotype has more than one count but fewer than ten. The chain links TRBV12-3 or TRBV12-4 to TRBJ2-1; either TRBD1 or TRBD2 may supply D (6 bases each). Trimming shortened V by 7 bases and J by 5 bases, and 18 bases separated the two germline ends. The CDR3 has 15 residues. For the CDR3, the DNA is TGTGCCAGCATCCACAAGGGGGGTTATAACAATGAGCAGTTCTTC. Translation gives CASIHKGGYNNEQFF.

This clonotype was observed a handful of times. The chain combines TRBV7-8 with TRBJ1-2; no clear D gene. V was cut by 3 bases and J by 6 bases, with 14 bases left in between. The CDR3 runs 14 residues. CDR1 is SGHVS and CDR2 is FQNEAQ in the germline V gene. The CDR3 DNA follows: TGTGCCAGCAGCTTGGGAGGGATGGAGAATGGCTACACCTTC. Protein product: CASSLGGMENGYTF.

This chain joins TRBV30 and TRBJ1-1, with TRBD1 as a possible D gene (5 bases). Trimming stripped 0 bases from V and 3 bases from J, with 11 bases between. Germline CDR1 and CDR2: GTSNPN and SVGIG (reference sequence). This CDR3 has 14 residues. CDR3 DNA: TGTGCCTGGAGTGTACTCTCGGGGGACACTGAAGCTTTCTTT. Its protein product is CAWSVLSGDTEAFF.